One TCR beta chain is described in this entry. These data belong to a study of shared clonotypes between healthy human individuals. The assay was immunoSEQ multiplex PCR, and TCRdb's table has in-frame clones only and misses some. The sample lists millions of clones, just over 90% seen once, with 0.39% in the top ten. Trimming pared 1 base from V and 3 bases from J, leaving 16 bases between. Germline lookup yields CDR1 SGHDN and CDR2 FVKESK. The CDR3 spans 16 residues. The rearrangement links TRBV14 to TRBJ2-7; tentative D call: TRBD2 (5 bases). This clonotype was obtained from a man younger than 30 in good health. Some clones in this sample may be carry-over from other donors' samples. Material for sequencing was naive CD4+ T cells from PBMCs. Subset denoted: CD45RA+ positively selected. In DNA, the CDR3 is TGTGCCAGCAGCCAAGGAAGAGCGGTTTCCTACTACGAGCAGTACTTC. It translates to CASSQGRAVSYYEQYF. The full variable domain, in which reference TRBV14 and TRBJ2-7 provide the parts outside the CDR3, is EAGVTQFPSHSVIEKGQTVTLRCDPISGHDNLYWYRRVMGKEIKFLLHFVKESKQDESGMPNNRFLAERTGGTYSTLKVQPAELEDSGVYFCASSQGRAVSYYEQYFGPGTRLTVT.